The clone carrying this TCR beta chain has at least ten counts. Its antigen is still unknown. This entry comes from a study of T cells in Graves' hyperthyroidism and ophthalmopathy. TCR beta CDR3 sequences were amplified from RNA transcripts. The HTBI primer set was used in a first-round RT-PCR of the TCR CDR3. TCRdb reanalysed the multiplex PCR reads using MiXCR and keeps one entry per CDR3 protein. The sample carries roughly 550,000 distinct CDR3 sequences, roughly a sixth recorded once. Study results and limitations: Blood shared most expanded thyroid clonotypes above 0.001.

This receptor was taken from a woman aged 25 to 39 with Graves' ophthalmopathy. The specimen sequenced was blood.

The CDR3 loop is CASRATALGYEQFF. The CDR3 DNA is TGTGCCAGCAGGGCTACTGCCCTGGGGTATGAGCAGTTCTTC. The rearrangement joins TRBV28 to TRBJ2-1; D remains unclear. CDR1 and CDR2 from the germline V gene are MDHEN and SYDVKM. The CDR3 spans 14 residues. V was pared by 6 bases and J by 8 bases, with 17 bases between.